This T cell receptor beta chain is drawn from a study of CD8 T cells in Susac syndrome. With random hexamers, reverse transcription was performed on roughly 0.5 to 1 ug of RNA. TCRdb independently ran MiXCR on the immunoSEQ multiplex PCR reads; one entry per CDR3 protein. The sample includes 250,000 to 300,000 distinct CDR3 sequences, about 89% of them seen just once. The multiple sclerosis controls comprised treatment-naive patients whose relapsing-remitting disease was stable or active. Germline CDR1 ENHRY, CDR2 SYGVKD. The CDR3 totals 15 residues. J gave up 0 bases and V 5 bases, and 3 bases lay outside the gene matches.

J is TRBJ2-3 and V is TRBV10-3; 9 nucleotides align to TRBD1. The receptor was derived from a human donor with multiple sclerosis. The sequencing input was CD8+ T cells from PBMCs. The CDR3 DNA is TGTGCCATCAGTACACAGGGGGCGAGCACAGATACGCAGTATTTT. It specifies CAISTQGASTDTQYF.